These T cell receptor beta chains were read from a single sample in a study of blood T cells in healthy people across ages. TCRdb recomputed calls from the 5' RACE reads with MiXCR, one row per CDR3 protein. The sample has approximately 680,000 distinct CDR3 sequences; about 30% are singletons. Sequenced input: blood. These receptors came from an elderly woman in good health. The CDR3 runs from the conserved cysteine through the conserved F or W. Fields, in order: J gene, clone size, CDR3 length, V gene, D gene, CDR3 protein, CDR3 DNA. D genes are given only for firm matches. A clone size is listed for some rows: how often the clone was seen (once, few, many), or a class if it is expanded.

TRBJ2-6 | NA | 17 | TRBV5-5 | TRBD2 | CASSLAGGRSGANVLNF | TGTGCCAGCAGCTTGGCGGGGGGTAGGTCTGGGGCCAACGTCCTGAATTTC
TRBJ2-7 | many | 13 | TRBV25-1 | NA | CASSERGDYEQYF | TGTGCCAGCAGTGAGAGGGGGGATTACGAGCAGTACTTC
TRBJ2-3 | NA | 14 | TRBV12-3/TRBV12-4 | NA | CASSPVASTDAQYF | TGTGCCAGCAGTCCGGTTGCCAGCACAGATGCGCAGTATTTT
TRBJ1-5 | NA | 17 | TRBV4-1 | NA | CASSQELTEVTVWPQHF | TGCGCCAGCAGCCAAGAGTTGACGGAGGTAACGGTTTGGCCCCAGCATTTT
TRBJ2-1 | NA | 15 | TRBV6-2/TRBV6-3 | NA | CTSSYSGGPYNEQFF | TGTACCAGCAGTTACTCCGGGGGCCCCTACAATGAGCAGTTCTTC
TRBJ2-3 | many | 15 | TRBV12-3/TRBV12-4 | NA | CASSLLSSRTDTQYF | TGTGCCAGCAGTTTACTCTCGTCCCGCACAGATACGCAGTATTTT
TRBJ2-2 | NA | 15 | TRBV18 | NA | CASSSGQINTGELFF | TGTGCCAGCTCATCTGGGCAGATAAACACCGGGGAGCTGTTTTTT
TRBJ2-5 | many | 13 | TRBV5-1 | TRBD1 | CASSPTGWETQYF | TGCGCCAGCAGCCCGACAGGGTGGGAGACCCAGTACTTC
TRBJ1-1 | many | 14 | TRBV20-1 | NA | CSARVRGKSTEAFF | TGCAGTGCTAGAGTGAGAGGGAAGAGCACTGAAGCTTTCTTT
TRBJ2-5 | once | 16 | TRBV7-2 | TRBD2 | CASSPGVAGPQETQYF | TGTGCCAGCAGCCCGGGGGTAGCGGGACCCCAAGAGACCCAGTACTTC
TRBJ2-4 | many | 15 | TRBV7-2 | TRBD2 | CASTPTGGRGDIQYF | TGTGCCAGCACCCCTACGGGGGGGAGAGGGGACATTCAGTACTTC
TRBJ2-3 | NA | 15 | TRBV7-9 | TRBD2 | CASSSLRAGGDTQYF | TGTGCCAGCAGCTCCCTCCGAGCGGGGGGGGATACGCAGTATTTT
TRBJ2-1 | NA | 15 | TRBV5-1 | TRBD2 | CASSLRLAGTNEQFF | TGCGCCAGCAGCTTGCGACTAGCGGGTACCAATGAGCAGTTCTTC
TRBJ2-3 | many | 13 | TRBV7-2 | NA | CASSATSPGPQYF | TGTGCCAGCAGCGCGACTTCCCCGGGGCCGCAGTATTTT
TRBJ2-3 | many | 19 | TRBV7-9 | TRBD1 | CASSLRRQGDRTFTDTQYF | TGTGCCAGCAGCTTACGGCGACAGGGAGACAGAACCTTCACAGATACGCAGTATTTT
TRBJ2-1 | NA | 14 | TRBV20-1 | NA | CSARVGTPNEEQFF | TGCAGTGCTAGAGTCGGGACTCCCAATGAGGAGCAGTTCTTC
TRBJ2-3 | many | 12 | TRBV3-1 | NA | CASSRSPDTQYF | TGTGCCAGCAGCCGCTCCCCCGATACGCAGTATTTT
TRBJ2-1 | many | 14 | TRBV6-5 | NA | CASREESSYNEQFF | TGTGCCAGCCGCGAGGAGAGTTCCTACAATGAGCAGTTCTTC
TRBJ2-5 | NA | 16 | TRBV6-1 | NA | CASSELERGLYNEQYF | TGTGCCAGCAGTGAACTAGAGAGGGGCCTTTACAATGAGCAGTACTTC
TRBJ1-1 | few | 13 | TRBV3-1 | TRBD1 | CASSRQGRTEAFF | TGTGCCAGCAGCCGACAGGGGCGGACTGAGGCTTTCTTT
TRBJ1-1 | NA | 16 | TRBV28 | TRBD1 | CASKGQPGQGRSEAFF | TGTGCCAGCAAAGGCCAACCGGGACAGGGAAGATCTGAAGCTTTCTTT
TRBJ2-6 | many | 15 | TRBV15 | NA | CATSRALSGANVLTF | TGTGCCACCAGCAGAGCTCTCTCTGGGGCCAACGTCCTGACTTTC
TRBJ2-7 | many | 13 | TRBV5-1 | NA | CASSLAPGYEQYF | TGCGCCAGCAGCTTGGCGCCGGGTTACGAGCAGTACTTC
TRBJ2-1 | many | 13 | TRBV12-3/TRBV12-4 | NA | CASSPPGQDEQFF | TGTGCCAGCAGTCCGCCGGGACAAGATGAGCAGTTCTTC
TRBJ1-1 | many | 14 | TRBV6-2/TRBV6-3 | TRBD1 | CASSLDRGVTEAFF | TGTGCCAGCAGCCTGGACAGGGGCGTCACTGAAGCTTTCTTT
TRBJ2-7 | NA | 15 | TRBV11-2 | NA | CASRNLRAGSYEQYF | TGTGCCAGCAGGAACCTGAGGGCCGGGTCCTACGAGCAGTACTTC
TRBJ2-5 | many | 14 | TRBV6-2/TRBV6-3 | TRBD1 | CAGSSGTGEETQYF | TGTGCCGGATCATCCGGGACAGGGGAGGAGACCCAGTACTTC
TRBJ2-1 | NA | 16 | TRBV9 | NA | CASSVEVGGPHNEQSF | TGTGCCAGCAGCGTAGAGGTGGGGGGACCCCACAATGAGCAGTCCTTC
TRBJ2-7 | NA | 15 | TRBV28 | NA | CASSSPGGSGYEQYF | TGTGCCAGCAGTTCCCCTGGGGGCAGTGGATACGAGCAGTACTTC
TRBJ2-5 | many | 15 | TRBV10-3 | TRBD1 | CAISEAQGARETQYF | TGTGCCATCAGTGAAGCGCAGGGGGCAAGGGAGACCCAGTACTTC